This T cell receptor (beta chain) was sequenced for a study of blood T cell repertoires in COVID-19. Study details: From the United States, Italy and Spain came samples of acute and convalescent COVID-19. Sources were T cells, B-cell-depleted T cells, or PBMCs; the material itself was cDNA or gDNA.

In the original analysis: Reference gene primer amplification gave estimated nucleated cell counts. The repertoire was sequenced with immunoSEQ multiplex PCR; TCRdb's copy has only in-frame clones and lacks some. V, J and clone size are those of that table, while D and trimming were read from the DNA. Altogether more than 85,000 clones are present, around four fifths being singletons, with the ten largest covering 18%. The CDR3 extends over 18 amino acids. The clonotype was recovered from a woman in her sixties or seventies with acute or convalescent COVID-19. Material for sequencing was peripheral blood. The V call is TRBV21-1, the J call TRBJ2-2; whether TRBD2, the table's D call, matches the DNA was not checked. TRBV21-1 is termed a pseudogene. CDR3 sequence: CASSKAGSSGLNTGELFF. For the CDR3, the DNA is TGTGCCAGCAGCAAAGCGGGGTCTAGCGGATTGAACACCGGGGAGCTGTTTTTT.